Detailed here is one TCR beta chain. The entry originates in a study of blood T cell repertoires in COVID-19. Study-wide background: The United States, Italy and Spain were the sources of the acute and convalescent COVID-19 samples.

V lost 6 bases and J lost 3; bases outside the gene matches: 12. Germline V CDR1 and CDR2: MDHEN, SYDVKM. The CDR3 is made up of 16 amino acids. Residents of around 24 US areas, aged roughly 18 to 95 years, made up the participants. Before being deemed recovered, Cohort 3 donors had two negative PCRs, clearance, or symptom resolution. TCRdb's copy holds only in-frame clones and misses some; the assay was immunoSEQ multiplex PCR. This table holds approximately 160,000 clones, about 85% found once. J is TRBJ2-7 and V is TRBV28, with 9 nucleotides matching TRBD1. This receptor was taken from a woman between 50 and 59 years old who had recovered from COVID-19. Sequenced: PBMCs or T cells enriched from blood (not recorded which). The CDR3 nucleotides are TGTGCCAGCAGCCCTCCACCCGGGACAGGGCTCTACGAGCAGTACTTC. Amino acid sequence: CASSPPPGTGLYEQYF.